This T cell receptor (beta chain) was sequenced in a study of shared clonotypes between healthy human individuals. Genomic DNA (from each subset) was split evenly across several immunoSEQ plates. Clones were sequenced by immunoSEQ multiplex PCR, and TCRdb holds only the in-frame ones, with some missing. The sample lists about 1.5 million clones; nearly 99% were seen once. The CDR3 contains 16 residues. Germline V gene lookup returns CDR1 SGHRS and CDR2 YFSETQ. V was clipped by 0 bases and J by 2 bases; unmatched bases: 5. All the donors were Caucasian adults who lived in Nashville, Tennessee. The chain has TRBV5-1 and TRBJ2-4, with 7 nucleotides matching TRBD1. The material sequenced was naive CD4+ T cells sorted from blood. Subset in this sample: CD45RA+ positively selected. This clonotype was obtained from a man aged 25 to 45 in good health. CDR3 in amino acids: CASSLGQGFPKNIQYF. The CDR3 DNA reads TGCGCCAGCAGCTTGGGACAGGGATTCCCCAAAAACATTCAGTACTTC.